The clone carrying this T cell receptor (beta chain) was found a few times. The time point here: persistent/refractory GD, antithyroid drugs over 5 years with positive TRAb. RNA isolated from PBMCs was used to make the TCR library. These data belong to a study of regulatory T cells in long-lasting Graves disease. Building of the TCR beta libraries involved iRepertoire HTBI primers and Arm-PCR of CDR3 regions. TCRdb passed the multiplex PCR reads through MiXCR, listing each CDR3 protein once. Of a few hundred thousand distinct CDR3 sequences in the sample, 20% to 30% were seen once. The starting material was peripheral blood mononuclear cells (PBMCs), obtained when the disease was refractory, from a patient treated with antithyroid drugs. The sequence was collected from a female donor with Graves disease.

The CDR3 nucleotides are TGCAGTGCTAGACACCGGGACAGGGCGAGCGAGCAGTACTTC. Translated, it gives CSARHRDRASEQYF. The V and J genes are TRBV20-1 and TRBJ2-7; 9 nucleotides match TRBD1. The CDR3 is made up of 14 amino acids. J lost 6 bases, V lost 2 bases, and 8 bases had no gene match. Germline-derived CDR1 and CDR2 are DFQATT and SNEGSKA (reference sequence).